These 5 T cell receptor beta chains share one sample of origin, sequenced in a study of blood T cell repertoires in COVID-19. The table came from immunoSEQ multiplex PCR; TCRdb's copy has only in-frame clones and leaves some out. Of 65,000 to 90,000 clones listed, roughly 80% were seen once; the top ten hold approximately 5.1%. Sequencing used peripheral blood. The receptors derive from a woman of 80 years or more with active or convalescent COVID-19.

V is TRBV21-1 and J is TRBJ2-5; the table names TRBD1, a call not compared with the DNA. TRBV21-1 is a pseudogene segment. The CDR3 is made up of 15 amino acids. The CDR3 DNA reads TGTGCCAGGAATCCACAGGCGTGGTACCAAGAGACCCAGTACTTC. It specifies CARNPQAWYQETQYF.

The CDR3 nucleotides read TGTGCCAGCGCAATTCTCGAGTACGAGCAGTACTTC. This gives the protein CASAILEYEQYF. V usage is TRBV12-3 or TRBV12-4 and J usage is TRBJ2-7; unclear D gene. Trimming removed 8 bases from V and 4 bases from J, with 12 bases in between. The CDR3 extends over 12 amino acids.

This sequence joins TRBV25-1 and TRBJ2-1, with 7 bases matching TRBD2. The CDR3 has 16 residues. The germline V gene has CDR1 MGHDK and CDR2 SYGVNS. The ends lost 1 base at V and 6 bases at J; junction bases unmatched: 9. The chain's CDR3 is CASSELGGRTFNEQFF. The CDR3 DNA sequence: TGTGCCAGCAGTGAATTGGGCGGGAGAACATTCAATGAGCAGTTCTTC.

This sequence joins TRBV24-1 and TRBJ2-5, with D perhaps TRBD1 (6 bases). CDR1 is KGHDR and CDR2 is SFDVKD in the germline V gene. There are 13 residues in the CDR3. The ends were cut back, 3 bases at V and 3 bases at J, with 7 bases in the middle. The CDR3 reads CATSDDRKETQYF. The DNA of the CDR3 is TGTGCCACCAGTGATGACAGGAAAGAGACCCAGTACTTC.

The chain is built from TRBV6-5 and TRBJ1-5; the D is unclear. The V and J ends lost 6 bases and 4 bases respectively, with 13 bases between them. Germline V gene data show CDR1 as MNHEY and CDR2 as SVGAGI. CDR3 length: 14 amino acids. This chain's CDR3 is CASSRAGGNQPQHF. The CDR3 DNA reads as TGTGCCAGCAGCCGCGCCGGTGGTAATCAGCCCCAGCATTTT.